This TCR beta chain was captured by sequencing in a study of T cell responses to AZD1222 COVID-19 vaccine. Sequencing used immunoSEQ multiplex PCR; TCRdb keeps in-frame clones, though not all of them. The sample has approximately 100,000 clones; 70% to 90% are singletons. CDR1 is MNHEY and CDR2 is SVGAGI in the germline V gene. The CDR3 consists of 15 residues. V was shortened by 0 bases and J by 7 bases, with 15 bases between the two germline ends. Study observations and caveats: Spike regions recognized by vaccine-associated CD4 TCRs spanned the protein, led by 160-218 and 743-854. Among those given AZD1222, only five or six were seropositive at baseline.

This clone was observed a handful of times. Antigen: not known. The chain recombines TRBV6-5 with TRBJ1-2; perhaps TRBD1 as D (5 bases). This receptor was taken from an adult who received the AZD1222 COVID-19 vaccine. The input for sequencing was peripheral blood, taken 28 days after the second AZD1222 dose. The CDR3 coding sequence is TGTGCCAGCAGTTACTCGGGCAGGGTGGTATCTGGCTACACCTTC. Translation gives CASSYSGRVVSGYTF.